This T cell receptor (beta chain) was identified in a study of shared clonotypes between healthy human individuals. Study context: The donor group consisted of a couple of women and a few men, aged 18 to 49.

Genomic DNA belonging to each subset was distributed in equal measure over several immunoSEQ plates. Repertoires were generated with immunoSEQ multiplex PCR, while TCRdb's copy carries only in-frame clones and drops some. The sample lists under 1,100,000 clones, around 76% occurring once. This clone appeared once. The TCR sequence derives from a man aged 18 to 30 in good health. The sequenced material came from memory CD4+ T cells sorted from blood. Described subset: CD45RA-negative fraction.

CDR3 nucleotide sequence: TGTGCCAGCAGCCAATCCCCTACAGGGGGACTCTACAATGAGCAGTTCTTC. It specifies CASSQSPTGGLYNEQFF. This rearrangement joins TRBV7-9 to TRBJ2-1, with 8 bases that match TRBD1. In germline, CDR1 is SEHNR, CDR2 FQNEAQ (reference sequence). Trimming at V came to 5 bases and at J to 3 bases, leaving 12 bases not matched to a gene. There are 17 residues in the CDR3.